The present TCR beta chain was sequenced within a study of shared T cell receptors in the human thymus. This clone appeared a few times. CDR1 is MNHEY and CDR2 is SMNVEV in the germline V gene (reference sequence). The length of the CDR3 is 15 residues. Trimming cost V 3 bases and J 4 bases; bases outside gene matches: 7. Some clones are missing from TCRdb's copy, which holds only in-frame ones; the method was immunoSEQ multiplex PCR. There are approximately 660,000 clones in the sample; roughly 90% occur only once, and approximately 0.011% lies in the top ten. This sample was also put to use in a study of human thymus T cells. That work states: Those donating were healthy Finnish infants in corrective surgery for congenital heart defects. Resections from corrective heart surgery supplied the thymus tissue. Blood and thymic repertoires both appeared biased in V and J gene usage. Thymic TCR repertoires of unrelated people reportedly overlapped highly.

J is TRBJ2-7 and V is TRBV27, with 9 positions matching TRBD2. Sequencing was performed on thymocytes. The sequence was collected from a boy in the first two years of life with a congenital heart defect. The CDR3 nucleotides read TGTGCCAGCAGTTTGTCCGGGACTAGCAGATACGAGCAGTACTTC. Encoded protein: CASSLSGTSRYEQYF.